The T cell receptor (beta chain) under discussion was sequenced for a study of regulatory T cells in long-lasting Graves disease. Study observations and caveats: Since the sample size was small, accuracy may have been reduced. TRBV28, TRBJ1-2 and TRBJ2-5 were segments that persistent disease favored.

This clonotype was observed a handful of times. Antigen specificity is unknown. Germline assignment: CDR1 SGHRS and CDR2 YFSETQ. The V end was cut by 2 bases, the J end by 0 bases, with 8 bases between. The CDR3 is 14 residues long. The authors built TCR beta libraries using iRepertoire HTBI primers and Arm-PCR of CDR3 regions. TCRdb reprocessed the multiplex PCR reads via MiXCR and lists one record per CDR3 protein. Of fewer than 650,000 distinct CDR3 sequences listed, 15% to 20% were seen once; the top ten hold about 11%. Documented time point: newly diagnosed GD, antithyroid drugs for less than 3 months. From PBMCs, RNA was extracted and then used to make the TCR library. These data were also reused for a study on T cells in Graves' hyperthyroidism and ophthalmopathy.

This material consisted of peripheral blood mononuclear cells (PBMCs), taken at new diagnosis, from a patient treated with antithyroid drugs. The receptor comes from a young man with Graves disease. V gene TRBV5-1 combines with J gene TRBJ2-5; D remains ambiguous. CDR3 amino acids: CASSFFTNQETQYF. The CDR3, as DNA: TGCGCCAGCAGCTTCTTCACCAACCAAGAGACCCAGTACTTC.